This T cell receptor beta chain stems from a study of sequential checkpoint blockade in melanoma. Background on the study: After both sequences, patients received maintenance nivolumab.

This clone was detected only a few times. Clones were read by immunoSEQ multiplex PCR, and TCRdb kept only the in-frame ones, dropping some. Altogether about 12,000 clones are present, around 25% being singletons, with the ten largest covering roughly 17%. Specified treatment: randomized to nivolumab then ipilimumab (arm A) or the reverse (arm B). The germline V gene encodes CDR1 SGHRS and CDR2 YFSETQ. The CDR3 is made up of 16 amino acids. Trimming removed 7 bases from V and 1 base from J; junction bases left unmatched: 10. Source: tumor tissue (inferred from file names), taken from a patient given nivolumab and ipilimumab in sequence. This TCR came from a human donor with melanoma. This rearrangement joins TRBV5-1 to TRBJ1-3; 8 bases line up with TRBD1. The CDR3 DNA is TGCGCCAGCTCCATCAGGGGGCTAACTTCTGGAAACACCATATATTTT. Its protein product is CASSIRGLTSGNTIYF. Full variable domain (remainder filled in from reference TRBV5-1 and TRBJ1-3): KAGVTQTPRYLIKTRGQQVTLSCSPISGHRSVSWYQQTPGQGLQFLFEYFSETQRNKGNFPGRFSGRQFSNSRSEMNVSTLELGDSALYLCASSIRGLTSGNTIYFGEGSWLTVV.